These T cell receptor beta chains were read from a single sample in a study of identical twins. TCRdb called the 5' RACE reads again in MiXCR, with one record for every CDR3 protein. This sample has a few hundred thousand distinct CDR3 sequences, with 10% to 15% found just once. Separately, the same data were catalogued under a study of yellow fever vaccine responses in identical twins.

Material: CD8+ T cells sorted from blood. The receptors derive from a young woman in good health. Each CDR3 is given with its conserved first and last residue. Each record gives: D gene, V gene, J gene, clone size, CDR3 DNA, CDR3 protein. A D gene is named only where the DNA matches it firmly. Rows give clone size only sometimes, using once, few, many, or a class for an expanded clone.

>NA|TRBV24-1|TRBJ2-1|few
TGTGCCACCAGTGATCTGTCGGTGGAGTATGAGCAGTTCTTC
CATSDLSVEYEQFF
>NA|TRBV5-5|TRBJ1-1|few
TGTGCCAGCAGCTTGGGGTTGGGCGACCCTGAAGCTTTCTTT
CASSLGLGDPEAFF
>TRBD1|TRBV4-1|TRBJ1-2|few
TGCGCCAGCAGCCAAGATCTTGGACAGGGGGCTTGGTATGGCTACACCTTC
CASSQDLGQGAWYGYTF
>TRBD2|TRBV20-1|TRBJ2-5|NA
TGCAGTATTGGACTAGCGGGAGAGAGGGAGACCCAGTACTTC
CSIGLAGERETQYF
>TRBD1|TRBV2|TRBJ2-7|NA
TGTGCCAGCACCAGGGACAGGGGTCGGTACGAGCAGTACTTC
CASTRDRGRYEQYF
>NA|TRBV20-1|TRBJ1-1|few
TGCAGTGCTAGAGATCTTTCTAGGGAGAACACTGAAGCTTTCTTT
CSARDLSRENTEAFF
>NA|TRBV7-7|TRBJ2-1|few
TGTGCCAGCAGCTTAAATTCCGGGGCGGCCTACAATGAGCAGTTCTTC
CASSLNSGAAYNEQFF
>NA|TRBV2|TRBJ2-4|few
TGTGCCAGCAGCCATAGGACAGAAATCATAGCCAAAAACATTCAGTACTTC
CASSHRTEIIAKNIQYF
>NA|TRBV10-3|TRBJ2-3|few
TGTGCCATCAGTGAGTCGTATACAGATACGCAGTATTTT
CAISESYTDTQYF
>NA|TRBV20-1|TRBJ1-2|NA
TGCAGTGCTAGAGATCACGCCGGGGAGAACTATGGCTACACCTTC
CSARDHAGENYGYTF
>NA|TRBV2|TRBJ2-2|NA
TGTGCCGCAGCCAGAGTGTCGCGGGCCGGGGAGCTGTTTTTT
CAAARVSRAGELFF
>NA|TRBV29-1|TRBJ2-7|few
TGCAGCGTTGTCGGCAGAGGCTACGAGCAGTACTTC
CSVVGRGYEQYF
>TRBD2|TRBV9|TRBJ2-7|many
TGTGCCAGCAGCGTAGTAGCGGGAGAAAACGAGCAGTACTTC
CASSVVAGENEQYF
>NA|TRBV11-1|TRBJ2-1|few
TGTGCCAGCAGTTCCCGCGGGGAGCAGTTCTTC
CASSSRGEQFF
>NA|TRBV7-9|TRBJ1-2|many
TGTGCCAGCAGCCCCGGGGAAACGTATGGCTACACCTTC
CASSPGETYGYTF
>NA|TRBV28|TRBJ2-7|NA
TGTGCCAGCAGTACAGATCCGGCCGGGGGAATGCGCGAGCAGTACTTC
CASSTDPAGGMREQYF
>NA|TRBV18|TRBJ1-5|NA
TGTGCCAGCTCCCCGGGACGGCGCAATCAGCCCCAGCATTTT
CASSPGRRNQPQHF
>NA|TRBV5-1|TRBJ2-1|many
TGCGCCAGCAGCTTGGGGGTGGTTGAGCAGTTCTTC
CASSLGVVEQFF
>TRBD1|TRBV7-9|TRBJ1-2|NA
TGTGCCAGCATTTCGCGGGACAGGGGGCCGCAGGGCTACACCTTC
CASISRDRGPQGYTF
>NA|TRBV7-9|TRBJ2-5|few
TGTGCCAGCAGCTTAGGGGCTGAAGAGACCCAGTACTTC
CASSLGAEETQYF
>NA|TRBV7-8|TRBJ2-3|few
TGTGCCAGCCTTCTTTCATATCTCACCTGGGGGGAAGAGAGCACAGATACGCAGTATTTT
CASLLSYLTWGEESTDTQYF
>TRBD2|TRBV27|TRBJ2-3|many
TGTGCCAGCAGTCCCGGGGGGGGAGCACTTGCCCCAGATACGCAGTATTTT
CASSPGGGALAPDTQYF
>NA|TRBV21-1|TRBJ2-3|NA
TGTGCCAGCAGCAGTGGACTAGCGGGGAGCACAGATACGCAGTATTTT
CASSSGLAGSTDTQYF
>TRBD1|TRBV4-1|TRBJ1-4|few
TGCGCCAGCAGCTCCGGGACAGGGGGTGAAATACTGTTTTTT
CASSSGTGGEILFF
>NA|TRBV7-6|TRBJ2-3|NA
TGTGCCAGCAGCTTAGCGCGGTCTTGGGGCGCGGGGCAATCAGATACGCAGTATTTT
CASSLARSWGAGQSDTQYF